Listed below are T cell receptor beta chains from one sample, sequenced in a study of a mutant IDH1 vaccine in newly diagnosed glioma. The protocol was immunoSEQ multiplex PCR, while the TCRdb copy is restricted to in-frame clones and leaves out a portion. There are tens of thousands of clones in the sample; less than 90% occur only once, and over 2.5% lies in the top ten. The antigens of these receptors remain unknown. The sample in question was PBMCs, obtained from a glioma patient whose treatment included an IDH1 peptide vaccine. The receptors stem from a woman in her 50s with glioma. Each CDR3 is given with its conserved first and last residue. A D gene is named only where the DNA matches it firmly. Size tells how often a clone was seen (once, few, many) or the class of an expanded clone, and some rows leave it out.

D	size	V	J	DNA	CDR3
TRBD1	few	TRBV27	TRBJ1-1	TGTGCCAGCAGTAGGGACAGGGGAGTTTCTGAAGCTTTCTTT	CASSRDRGVSEAFF
NA	NA	TRBV2	TRBJ2-7	TGTGCCAGCAGTACAGTCTACGAGCAGTACTTC	CASSTVYEQYF
TRBD1	NA	TRBV6-5	TRBJ1-2	TGTGCCAGCAGTTACTCCAGGGGGCAAACCTATGGCTACACCTTC	CASSYSRGQTYGYTF
NA	once	TRBV11-2	TRBJ2-3	TGTGCCAGCAGCTTGGGAGGACAGTCCGATACGCAGTATTTT	CASSLGGQSDTQYF
NA	NA	TRBV11-3	TRBJ1-1	TGTGCCAGCAGAATACAGGCGAGCACTGAAGCTTTCTTT	CASRIQASTEAFF
NA	NA	TRBV7-8	TRBJ1-5	TGTGCCAGCAGCTTACAGGGACTATATAGCAATCAGCCCCAGCATTTT	CASSLQGLYSNQPQHF
TRBD2	NA	TRBV5-1	TRBJ2-5	TGCGCCAGCAGCCCGGGACTAGCGGGGGGACAAGAGACCCAGTACTTC	CASSPGLAGGQETQYF
NA	NA	TRBV30	TRBJ1-6	TGTGCCTGGAGCGTAGGGTCACCCCTCCACTTT	CAWSVGSPLHF
NA	NA	TRBV11-3	TRBJ1-4	TGTGCCAGCAGCTTTCGAGGAGCTCGCACTAATGAAAAACTGTTTTTT	CASSFRGARTNEKLFF
NA	NA	TRBV2	TRBJ1-1	TGTGCCAGCAGGGCACAAGGAGGGAGAGACGGCGCTGAAGCTTTCTTT	CASRAQGGRDGAEAFF
NA	NA	TRBV6-1	TRBJ1-6	TGTGCCAGCGGGGGGCGATCCTATAATTCACCCCTCCACTTT	CASGGRSYNSPLHF
NA	few	TRBV21-1	TRBJ1-6	TGTGCCAGCAGCAAAGATTCTTCCTTCTTTCATAATTCACCCCTCCACTTT	CASSKDSSFFHNSPLHF
NA	NA	TRBV14	TRBJ1-1	TGTGCCAGCAGCAGGACAGAGAACACTGAAGCTTTCTTT	CASSRTENTEAFF